This TCR beta chain was sequenced during a study of response to subunit inactivated influenza vaccine. Findings and caveats of the study: The authors put forward the suggestion that each seasonal influenza vaccination may bring in only a limited number of new T cells.

There are a few counts of this clonotype. Its target is not known. TCRdb reprocessed the RT-PCR reads with MiXCR, giving one entry per CDR3 protein. The sample has 500,000 to 550,000 distinct CDR3 sequences; 7.6% are singletons. This CDR3 has 13 residues. Germline loops: CDR1 DFQATT, CDR2 SNEGSKA (reference sequence). V was shortened by 6 bases and J by 2 bases, with 13 bases between the two germline ends. The J gene is TRBJ1-2, the V gene TRBV20-1; D remains unclear. The receptor comes from a man between 50 and 69 years old who received an inactivated influenza vaccine. The sequences come from PBMCs from blood, collected less than 30 months after vaccination. CDR3 nucleotide sequence: TGCAGTGCCCCCTCCGACGGCAACTATGGCTACACCTTC. The encoded protein is CSAPSDGNYGYTF.